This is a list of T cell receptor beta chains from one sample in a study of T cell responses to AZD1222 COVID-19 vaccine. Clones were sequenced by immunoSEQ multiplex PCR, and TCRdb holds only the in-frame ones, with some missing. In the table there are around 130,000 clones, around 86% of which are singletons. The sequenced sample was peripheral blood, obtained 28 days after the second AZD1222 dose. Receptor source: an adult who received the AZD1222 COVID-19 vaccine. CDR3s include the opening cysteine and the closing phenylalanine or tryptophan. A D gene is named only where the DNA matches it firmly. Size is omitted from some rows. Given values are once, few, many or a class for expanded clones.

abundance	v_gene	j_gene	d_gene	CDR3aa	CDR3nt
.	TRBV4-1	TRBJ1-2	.	CASSQEGHDLYGYTF	TGCGCCAGCAGCCAAGAGGGCCATGACCTATATGGCTACACCTTC
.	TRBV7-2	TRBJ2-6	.	CASSPRPNPSSGANVLTF	TGTGCCAGCAGCCCACGACCGAACCCTAGCTCTGGGGCCAACGTCCTGACTTTC
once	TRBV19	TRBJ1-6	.	CATAPTGDNSPLHF	TGTGCCACCGCCCCGACGGGGGATAATTCACCCCTCCACTTT
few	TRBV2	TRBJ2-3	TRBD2	CASRRSGGISADTQYF	TGTGCCAGCAGACGGAGCGGGGGGATTTCGGCAGATACGCAGTATTTT
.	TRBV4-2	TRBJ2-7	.	CASSQEASGRPYEQYF	TGTGCCAGCAGCCAAGAAGCCAGCGGGCGACCCTACGAGCAGTACTTC
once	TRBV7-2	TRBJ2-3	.	CASSLWKRSTTDTQYF	TGTGCCAGCAGCTTATGGAAGCGGAGCACCACAGATACGCAGTATTTT
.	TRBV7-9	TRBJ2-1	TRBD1	CASSFRQGWNNEQFF	TGTGCCAGCAGCTTTCGACAGGGGTGGAACAATGAGCAGTTCTTC
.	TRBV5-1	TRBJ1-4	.	CASSSGGGTENEKLFF	TGCGCCAGCAGCTCAGGCGGGGGGACGGAAAATGAAAAACTGTTTTTT
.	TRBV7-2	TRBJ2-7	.	CASSLALIGPYEQYF	TGTGCCAGCAGCTTAGCGCTAATAGGGCCCTACGAGCAGTACTTC
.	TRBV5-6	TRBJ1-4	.	CASSCTGSEGEKLFF	TGTGCCAGCAGCTGTACAGGCTCCGAGGGGGAAAAACTGTTTTTT
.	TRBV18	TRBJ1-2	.	CASSPGDVYGYTF	TGTGCCAGCTCACCGGGGGACGTTTATGGCTACACCTTC
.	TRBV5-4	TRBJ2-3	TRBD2	CASSLMAGGTDTQYF	TGTGCCAGCAGCTTGATGGCGGGGGGAACAGATACGCAGTATTTT
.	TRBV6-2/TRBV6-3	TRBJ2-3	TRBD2	CASSKGLEADTQYF	TGTGCCAGCAGTAAAGGACTAGAAGCAGATACGCAGTATTTT
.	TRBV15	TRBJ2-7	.	CATSRPGAHYEQYF	TGTGCCACCAGCAGACCGGGAGCCCACTACGAGCAGTACTTC
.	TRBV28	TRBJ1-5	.	CASRSKKTGQPQHF	TGTGCCAGCAGGAGTAAAAAGACAGGACAGCCCCAGCATTTT
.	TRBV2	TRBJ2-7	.	CASSESELSSYEQYF	TGTGCCAGCAGTGAATCGGAGCTATCATCCTACGAGCAGTACTTC
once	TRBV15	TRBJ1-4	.	CATSRDYRNNEKLFF	TGTGCCACCAGCAGAGATTACAGGAATAATGAAAAACTGTTTTTT
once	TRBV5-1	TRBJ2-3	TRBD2	CASSGISGGYTDTQYF	TGCGCCAGCAGCGGGATTAGCGGGGGCTACACAGATACGCAGTATTTT
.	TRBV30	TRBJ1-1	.	CAWWGNTEAFF	TGTGCCTGGTGGGGGAACACTGAAGCTTTCTTT
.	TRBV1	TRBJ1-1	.	CTSSQDRLKVLGGNEAFF	TGCACCAGCAGCCAAGATCGCCTAAAAGTTCTCGGGGGAAATGAAGCTTTCTTT
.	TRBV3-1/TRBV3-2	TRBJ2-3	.	CASSPWTLTFTDTQYF	TGTGCCAGCAGCCCTTGGACTCTTACCTTCACAGATACGCAGTATTTT
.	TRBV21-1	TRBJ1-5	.	CASSSGTGRQPQHF	TGTGCCAGCAGCAGTGGGACAGGGAGGCAGCCCCAGCATTTT
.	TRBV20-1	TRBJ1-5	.	CSASVGQSNQPQHF	TGCAGTGCTAGTGTTGGACAGAGCAATCAGCCCCAGCATTTT
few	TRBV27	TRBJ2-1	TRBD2	CASSLSAGVDEQFF	TGTGCCAGCAGTTTATCGGCGGGGGTAGATGAGCAGTTCTTC
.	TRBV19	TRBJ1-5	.	CASSVGGGINQPQHF	TGTGCCAGTAGTGTTGGGGGCGGGATCAATCAGCCCCAGCATTTT
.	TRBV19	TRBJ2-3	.	CASSWGRTDTQYF	TGTGCCAGTAGCTGGGGGCGCACAGATACGCAGTATTTT
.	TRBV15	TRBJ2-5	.	CATSRGTAIQETQYF	TGTGCCACCAGCAGAGGGACAGCAATCCAAGAGACCCAGTACTTC
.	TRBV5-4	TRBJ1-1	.	CASSLREGSAEAFF	TGTGCCAGCAGCTTGCGGGAGGGTTCGGCTGAAGCTTTCTTT
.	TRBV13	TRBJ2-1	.	CASSLGPEQFF	TGTGCCAGCAGCTTAGGGCCTGAGCAGTTCTTC
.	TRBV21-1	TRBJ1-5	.	CASSKKWGRVADSNQPQHF	TGTGCCAGCAGCAAAAAGTGGGGGCGGGTTGCCGATAGCAATCAGCCCCAGCATTTT
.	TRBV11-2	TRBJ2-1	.	CASSLERAAGSEQFF	TGTGCCAGCAGCTTAGAACGAGCCGCGGGGAGTGAGCAGTTCTTC
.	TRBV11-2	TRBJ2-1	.	CASRAGSEQFF	TGTGCCAGCAGGGCAGGGAGTGAGCAGTTCTTC
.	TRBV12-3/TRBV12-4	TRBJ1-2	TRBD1	CASSSGTGRGYTF	TGTGCCAGCAGTTCCGGGACAGGGCGAGGCTACACCTTC
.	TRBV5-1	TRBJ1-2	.	CASSWGFTDGYTF	TGCGCCAGCAGCTGGGGGTTTACGGATGGCTACACCTTC
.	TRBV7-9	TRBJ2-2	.	CASTQRENTGELFF	TGTGCCAGCACCCAGCGAGAGAACACCGGGGAGCTGTTTTTT
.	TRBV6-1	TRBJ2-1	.	CASSESEQFYNEQFF	TGTGCCAGCAGTGAATCGGAACAGTTCTACAATGAGCAGTTCTTC
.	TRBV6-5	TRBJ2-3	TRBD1	CASSRGQGSADTQYF	TGTGCCAGCAGTCGGGGACAGGGTTCGGCAGATACGCAGTATTTT
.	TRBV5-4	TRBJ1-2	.	CASSADGIYGYTF	TGTGCCAGCAGCGCGGACGGGATATATGGCTACACCTTC
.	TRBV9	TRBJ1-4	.	CASSDRREKLFF	TGTGCCAGCAGCGACAGGAGGGAAAAACTGTTTTTT
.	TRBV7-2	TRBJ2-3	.	CASSSTRVGGADTQYF	TGTGCCAGCAGCTCGACCCGGGTGGGGGGTGCCGATACGCAGTATTTT
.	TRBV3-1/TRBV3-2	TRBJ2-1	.	CASSQDGRSEQFF	TGTGCCAGCAGCCAAGACGGGCGAAGTGAGCAGTTCTTC
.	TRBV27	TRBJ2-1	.	CASSLTPNEQFF	TGTGCCAGCAGTTTGACTCCAAATGAGCAGTTCTTC